The rows below give T cell receptor beta chains drawn from one sample of a study of T cells after yellow fever vaccination. From the 5' RACE reads, TCRdb called clonotypes with MiXCR, one entry per CDR3 protein. The sample contains just under 600,000 distinct CDR3 sequences, approximately 13% of which appear only once. Sequencing was performed on PBMCs, taken on the day of the yellow fever booster vaccination. These receptors all stem from a man aged 25 to 45 who received the YFV17D yellow fever vaccine. CDR3s include the opening cysteine and the closing phenylalanine or tryptophan. Fields, in order: V gene, clone size, D gene, J gene, CDR3 protein, CDR3 DNA. A D gene is named only where the DNA matches it firmly. A row's size may be missing; if present it is once, few, many or a size class.

V: TRBV4-2
size: few
D: .
J: TRBJ2-1
CDR3: CASSQDQRSGSYNEQFF
DNA: TGTGCCAGCAGCCAAGATCAACGAAGCGGGTCCTACAATGAGCAGTTCTTC

V: TRBV7-6
size: .
D: .
J: TRBJ2-3
CDR3: CASSQTDLPRDTQYF
DNA: TGTGCCAGCAGTCAAACCGACTTACCTCGAGATACGCAGTATTTT

V: TRBV12-3/TRBV12-4
size: .
D: TRBD1
J: TRBJ1-5
CDR3: CASSKQGGLQHF
DNA: TGTGCCAGCAGTAAACAGGGGGGACTCCAGCATTTT

V: TRBV20-1
size: few
D: TRBD2
J: TRBJ2-7
CDR3: CSAYGLAGERVEQYF
DNA: TGCAGTGCTTATGGGCTAGCGGGAGAAAGGGTCGAGCAGTACTTC

V: TRBV7-2
size: few
D: TRBD1
J: TRBJ1-3
CDR3: CASSLNRGPLRNTIYF
DNA: TGTGCCAGCAGCTTAAACAGGGGGCCCTTAAGAAACACCATATATTTT

V: TRBV19
size: .
D: TRBD1
J: TRBJ1-5
CDR3: CASLGTARSNQPQHF
DNA: TGTGCCAGTCTTGGGACAGCTCGTAGCAATCAGCCCCAGCATTTT

V: TRBV9
size: few
D: TRBD1
J: TRBJ2-7
CDR3: CASSPFTDRGDEQYF
DNA: TGTGCCAGCAGCCCCTTCACCGACAGGGGCGACGAGCAGTACTTC

V: TRBV27
size: .
D: TRBD2
J: TRBJ2-7
CDR3: CASSLSDRGTSGLYEQYF
DNA: TGTGCCAGCAGTTTATCTGACCGAGGGACTAGCGGGCTCTACGAGCAGTACTTC

V: TRBV7-9
size: .
D: TRBD1
J: TRBJ1-4
CDR3: CASTRDRNVRANVKLFF
DNA: TGTGCCAGCACCCGGGACAGGAATGTCAGGGCAAATGTAAAACTGTTTTTT

V: TRBV20-1
size: few
D: .
J: TRBJ2-5
CDR3: CSARAKETQYF
DNA: TGCAGTGCTAGAGCTAAAGAGACCCAGTACTTC

V: TRBV5-4
size: few
D: TRBD1
J: TRBJ1-4
CDR3: CASSAGGAAEKLFF
DNA: TGTGCCAGCAGCGCAGGGGGCGCAGCTGAAAAACTGTTTTTT

V: TRBV3-1
size: many
D: .
J: TRBJ2-1
CDR3: CASSHGGYNEQFF
DNA: TGTGCCAGCAGCCACGGCGGATACAATGAGCAGTTCTTC

V: TRBV6-5
size: .
D: .
J: TRBJ1-1
CDR3: CASSYGRISEAFF
DNA: TGTGCCAGCAGTTACGGACGTATCTCTGAAGCTTTCTTT

V: TRBV14
size: few
D: .
J: TRBJ2-3
CDR3: CASSQDWALEMGTDTQYF
DNA: TGTGCCAGCAGCCAAGATTGGGCTTTAGAGATGGGCACAGATACGCAGTATTTT

V: TRBV10-3
size: few
D: .
J: TRBJ2-2
CDR3: CAISSGQFTGELFF
DNA: TGTGCCATCAGTTCGGGGCAGTTCACCGGGGAGCTGTTTTTT

V: TRBV25-1
size: .
D: TRBD2
J: TRBJ2-1
CDR3: CASSQTSGSTNNEQFF
DNA: TGTGCCAGCAGTCAGACTAGCGGGAGCACAAACAATGAGCAGTTCTTC

V: TRBV20-1
size: .
D: TRBD1
J: TRBJ1-2
CDR3: CSARGTAFNYGYTF
DNA: TGCAGTGCTAGGGGGACAGCTTTTAACTATGGCTACACCTTC

V: TRBV12-3/TRBV12-4
size: .
D: .
J: TRBJ1-6
CDR3: CASSLGDDSPLHF
DNA: TGTGCCAGCAGTTTAGGTGACGATTCACCCCTCCACTTT

V: TRBV10-3
size: .
D: TRBD1
J: TRBJ2-1
CDR3: CAISVVPTGDEQFF
DNA: TGTGCCATCAGTGTGGTTCCGACAGGGGATGAGCAGTTCTTC

V: TRBV9
size: .
D: TRBD2
J: TRBJ2-7
CDR3: CASSRAAGRSYEQYF
DNA: TGTGCCAGCAGCCGCGCAGCGGGAAGGAGCTACGAGCAGTACTTC

V: TRBV4-3
size: many
D: .
J: TRBJ2-6
CDR3: CASSQVEGRGLSGANVLTF
DNA: TGCGCCAGCAGCCAAGTAGAAGGCAGAGGACTCTCTGGGGCCAACGTCCTGACTTTC

V: TRBV10-3
size: .
D: TRBD2
J: TRBJ2-1
CDR3: CAISDGLAGLLDEQFF
DNA: TGTGCCATCAGTGATGGCCTAGCGGGTCTTCTAGATGAGCAGTTCTTC

V: TRBV7-9
size: many
D: .
J: TRBJ2-3
CDR3: CASSLDRSGYTQYF
DNA: TGTGCCAGCAGCTTAGACCGTAGCGGCTATACGCAGTATTTT

V: TRBV20-1
size: few
D: .
J: TRBJ1-4
CDR3: CSAPGRGTVTTNEKLFF
DNA: TGCAGTGCTCCCGGGAGGGGGACGGTAACAACTAATGAAAAACTGTTTTTT

V: TRBV20-1
size: few
D: TRBD2
J: TRBJ2-7
CDR3: CSASGRAWEQYF
DNA: TGCAGTGCTAGCGGGAGGGCCTGGGAGCAGTACTTC

V: TRBV30
size: .
D: .
J: TRBJ1-1
CDR3: CAWSPGDLTGTEAFF
DNA: TGTGCCTGGAGTCCCGGTGACTTGACGGGCACTGAAGCTTTCTTT

V: TRBV6-1
size: few
D: TRBD1
J: TRBJ1-1
CDR3: CASRRYRQGSTEAFF
DNA: TGTGCCAGCAGGAGATATCGACAGGGGAGTACTGAAGCTTTCTTT

V: TRBV10-3
size: many
D: .
J: TRBJ2-7
CDR3: CAISESISFSETYEQYF
DNA: TGTGCCATCAGTGAGTCGATCTCCTTTAGCGAAACCTACGAGCAGTACTTC

V: TRBV27
size: few
D: .
J: TRBJ2-1
CDR3: CASSLSRGGVSYNEQFF
DNA: TGTGCCAGCAGTTTATCCCGGGGCGGGGTAAGCTACAATGAGCAGTTCTTC

V: TRBV5-1
size: many
D: .
J: TRBJ2-1
CDR3: CASSFRSSYNEQFF
DNA: TGCGCCAGCAGCTTCCGGAGCTCCTACAATGAGCAGTTCTTC

V: TRBV3-1
size: .
D: .
J: TRBJ1-3
CDR3: CASSQVGAGNTIYF
DNA: TGTGCCAGCAGCCAAGTAGGGGCTGGAAACACCATATATTTT

V: TRBV7-9
size: many
D: .
J: TRBJ2-1
CDR3: CASRPGSSYNEQFF
DNA: TGTGCCAGCAGACCAGGGAGCTCCTACAATGAGCAGTTCTTC